Listed below are T cell receptor beta chains from one sample, sequenced in a study of CD8+ T cells in alopecia areata. Some clones are missing from TCRdb's copy, which holds only in-frame ones; the method was immunoSEQ multiplex PCR. The sample records over 150,000 clones, roughly 63% being singletons. Sequences were derived from CD4+ T cells sorted from blood, sampled at week 0. These receptors were collected from a human donor with alopecia areata. Each CDR3 is given with its conserved first and last residue. A D gene is named only where the DNA matches it firmly. Size is omitted from some rows. Given values are once, few, many or a class for expanded clones.

abundance: -
d_gene: -
v_gene: TRBV4-3
j_gene: TRBJ2-1
CDR3aa: CASSQDLGGASYNEQFF
CDR3nt: TGCGCCAGCAGCCAAGATCTTGGGGGGGCCTCCTACAATGAGCAGTTCTTC

abundance: once
d_gene: -
v_gene: TRBV5-4
j_gene: TRBJ2-1
CDR3aa: CASSPPGRDNEQFF
CDR3nt: TGTGCCAGCAGTCCCCCTGGGAGAGACAATGAGCAGTTCTTC

abundance: -
d_gene: -
v_gene: TRBV30
j_gene: TRBJ1-6
CDR3aa: CAWSVQRAYNSPLHF
CDR3nt: TGTGCCTGGAGTGTACAACGAGCGTATAATTCACCCCTCCACTTT

abundance: -
d_gene: -
v_gene: TRBV15
j_gene: TRBJ1-5
CDR3aa: CATSWGPRDQPQHF
CDR3nt: TGTGCCACCAGCTGGGGCCCTCGGGATCAGCCCCAGCATTTT

abundance: -
d_gene: -
v_gene: TRBV4-3
j_gene: TRBJ1-2
CDR3aa: CASSQDLSNYGYTF
CDR3nt: TGCGCCAGCAGCCAAGATTTGTCTAACTATGGCTACACCTTC

abundance: -
d_gene: -
v_gene: TRBV28
j_gene: TRBJ2-5
CDR3aa: CASKGGPRETQYF
CDR3nt: TGTGCCAGCAAAGGGGGGCCGAGGGAGACCCAGTACTTC

abundance: -
d_gene: -
v_gene: TRBV15
j_gene: TRBJ2-3
CDR3aa: CATSEVGTDTQYF
CDR3nt: TGTGCCACCAGTGAGGTTGGCACAGATACGCAGTATTTT

abundance: -
d_gene: -
v_gene: TRBV30
j_gene: TRBJ2-5
CDR3aa: CAWIGPGETQYF
CDR3nt: TGTGCCTGGATCGGCCCAGGAGAGACCCAGTACTTC

abundance: -
d_gene: TRBD2
v_gene: TRBV5-1
j_gene: TRBJ2-7
CDR3aa: CASSLQRGGYEQYF
CDR3nt: TGCGCCAGCAGCCTGCAGCGGGGGGGCTACGAGCAGTACTTC

abundance: -
d_gene: -
v_gene: TRBV14
j_gene: TRBJ2-2
CDR3aa: CASSQEGWTGELFF
CDR3nt: TGTGCCAGCAGCCAAGAGGGTTGGACCGGGGAGCTGTTTTTT

abundance: -
d_gene: -
v_gene: TRBV2
j_gene: TRBJ2-2
CDR3aa: CASRQTNTGELFF
CDR3nt: TGTGCCAGCAGACAGACGAACACCGGGGAGCTGTTTTTT

abundance: -
d_gene: TRBD1
v_gene: TRBV5-4
j_gene: TRBJ2-7
CDR3aa: CASSLGGTGVFEQYF
CDR3nt: TGTGCCAGCAGCCTTGGCGGGACAGGGGTCTTCGAGCAGTACTTC

abundance: few
d_gene: -
v_gene: TRBV2
j_gene: TRBJ2-1
CDR3aa: CASSELNRDWNEQFF
CDR3nt: TGTGCCAGCAGTGAGCTAAACAGGGATTGGAATGAGCAGTTCTTC

abundance: -
d_gene: -
v_gene: TRBV25-1
j_gene: TRBJ1-2
CDR3aa: CASSDGPWGYGYTF
CDR3nt: TGTGCCAGCAGTGACGGCCCCTGGGGCTATGGCTACACCTTC

abundance: -
d_gene: TRBD1
v_gene: TRBV30
j_gene: TRBJ1-5
CDR3aa: CAWSGTRGLDQPQHF
CDR3nt: TGTGCCTGGAGTGGCACCAGGGGGCTGGATCAGCCCCAGCATTTT

abundance: -
d_gene: TRBD1
v_gene: TRBV11-2
j_gene: TRBJ1-2
CDR3aa: CASSLSDRGGYTF
CDR3nt: TGTGCCAGCAGCCTATCGGACAGGGGAGGCTACACCTTC

abundance: -
d_gene: -
v_gene: TRBV29-1
j_gene: TRBJ1-5
CDR3aa: CSVGQGGGNQPQHF
CDR3nt: TGCAGCGTTGGGCAGGGAGGGGGCAATCAGCCCCAGCATTTT

abundance: -
d_gene: -
v_gene: TRBV9
j_gene: TRBJ1-1
CDR3aa: CASSVSLNTEAFF
CDR3nt: TGTGCCAGCAGCGTTTCGCTGAACACTGAAGCTTTCTTT

abundance: -
d_gene: -
v_gene: TRBV29-1
j_gene: TRBJ2-2
CDR3aa: CSVVKGTGELFF
CDR3nt: TGCAGCGTTGTAAAAGGCACCGGGGAGCTGTTTTTT

abundance: -
d_gene: -
v_gene: TRBV4-3
j_gene: TRBJ2-1
CDR3aa: CASSQDQQGWQFF
CDR3nt: TGCGCCAGCAGCCAAGATCAACAGGGTTGGCAGTTCTTC

abundance: once
d_gene: -
v_gene: TRBV23-1
j_gene: TRBJ1-6
CDR3aa: CASSLPLGRKRGGPPLHF
CDR3nt: TGCGCCAGCAGTCTTCCGCTCGGACGAAAGCGGGGAGGCCCACCCCTCCACTTT

abundance: -
d_gene: -
v_gene: TRBV15
j_gene: TRBJ1-5
CDR3aa: CATSRGRDNQPQHF
CDR3nt: TGTGCCACCAGCAGGGGACGGGACAATCAGCCCCAGCATTTT

abundance: once
d_gene: -
v_gene: TRBV7-2
j_gene: TRBJ1-5
CDR3aa: CASSLGRDQPQHF
CDR3nt: TGTGCCAGCAGCTTAGGAAGGGATCAGCCCCAGCATTTT

abundance: -
d_gene: -
v_gene: TRBV5-1
j_gene: TRBJ2-1
CDR3aa: CASSSFAGGDYNEQFF
CDR3nt: TGCGCCAGCAGCTCGTTCGCCGGAGGGGATTACAATGAGCAGTTCTTC

abundance: -
d_gene: -
v_gene: TRBV29-1
j_gene: TRBJ2-5
CDR3aa: CSVERWPEETQYF
CDR3nt: TGCAGCGTTGAAAGGTGGCCAGAAGAGACCCAGTACTTC

abundance: few
d_gene: TRBD1
v_gene: TRBV6-1
j_gene: TRBJ2-7
CDR3aa: CASSEPGQGFSYEQYF
CDR3nt: TGTGCCAGCAGTGAGCCGGGACAGGGATTCTCCTACGAGCAGTACTTC

abundance: -
d_gene: TRBD1
v_gene: TRBV2
j_gene: TRBJ2-7
CDR3aa: CAGGQGTSYEQYF
CDR3nt: TGTGCCGGGGGACAGGGGACATCCTACGAGCAGTACTTC

abundance: once
d_gene: -
v_gene: TRBV4-3
j_gene: TRBJ2-1
CDR3aa: CASSQTGFGEQFF
CDR3nt: TGCGCCAGCAGCCAAACAGGGTTCGGTGAGCAGTTCTTC

abundance: -
d_gene: -
v_gene: TRBV30
j_gene: TRBJ2-2
CDR3aa: CAWSVSRPGELFF
CDR3nt: TGTGCCTGGAGTGTATCCCGTCCCGGGGAGCTGTTTTTT

abundance: -
d_gene: TRBD1
v_gene: TRBV29-1
j_gene: TRBJ2-7
CDR3aa: CSVALDRAYEQYF
CDR3nt: TGCAGCGTTGCCCTGGACAGGGCCTACGAGCAGTACTTC

abundance: few
d_gene: -
v_gene: TRBV27
j_gene: TRBJ2-1
CDR3aa: CASSPSAPYNEQFF
CDR3nt: TGTGCCAGCAGTCCCTCCGCGCCTTACAATGAGCAGTTCTTC

abundance: once
d_gene: -
v_gene: TRBV2
j_gene: TRBJ2-7
CDR3aa: CASSGDFEQYF
CDR3nt: TGTGCCAGCAGTGGGGACTTCGAGCAGTACTTC

abundance: -
d_gene: -
v_gene: TRBV6-5
j_gene: TRBJ2-5
CDR3aa: CASRPLEVGGETQYF
CDR3nt: TGTGCCAGCAGGCCTCTTGAGGTGGGAGGAGAGACCCAGTACTTC

abundance: many
d_gene: -
v_gene: TRBV4-3
j_gene: TRBJ1-5
CDR3aa: CASLSGYRSNQPQHF
CDR3nt: TGCGCCAGCCTCTCGGGGTACCGCAGCAATCAGCCCCAGCATTTT

abundance: -
d_gene: TRBD2
v_gene: TRBV5-6
j_gene: TRBJ2-5
CDR3aa: CASSHGDTPAGETQYF
CDR3nt: TGTGCCAGCAGCCATGGAGACACCCCAGCGGGGGAGACCCAGTACTTC

abundance: many
d_gene: -
v_gene: TRBV7-9
j_gene: TRBJ2-1
CDR3aa: CASSLGSGTANEQFF
CDR3nt: TGTGCCAGCAGCTTAGGCTCAGGAACAGCCAATGAGCAGTTCTTC

abundance: -
d_gene: -
v_gene: TRBV29-1
j_gene: TRBJ2-7
CDR3aa: CSVSWTGTYEQYF
CDR3nt: TGCAGCGTTTCCTGGACGGGAACCTACGAGCAGTACTTC

abundance: -
d_gene: -
v_gene: TRBV4-3
j_gene: TRBJ2-6
CDR3aa: CASSEQRLLVAGANVLTF
CDR3nt: TGCGCCAGCAGTGAACAGCGTTTGTTGGTCGCTGGGGCCAACGTCCTGACTTTC

abundance: -
d_gene: -
v_gene: TRBV9
j_gene: TRBJ2-3
CDR3aa: CASSVQWGLSTDTQYF
CDR3nt: TGTGCCAGCAGCGTCCAGTGGGGACTCTCCACAGATACGCAGTATTTT

abundance: -
d_gene: -
v_gene: TRBV14
j_gene: TRBJ1-6
CDR3aa: CASSSEGAYNSPLHF
CDR3nt: TGTGCCAGCAGCTCGGAAGGGGCATATAATTCACCCCTCCACTTT

abundance: few
d_gene: -
v_gene: TRBV7-9
j_gene: TRBJ1-1
CDR3aa: CASSLRQLNTEAFF
CDR3nt: TGTGCCAGCAGCTTAAGACAGCTGAACACTGAAGCTTTCTTT

abundance: -
d_gene: -
v_gene: TRBV4-3
j_gene: TRBJ1-4
CDR3aa: CASSQDGREKLFF
CDR3nt: TGCGCCAGCAGCCAAGATGGGCGTGAAAAACTGTTTTTT

abundance: -
d_gene: -
v_gene: TRBV5-1
j_gene: TRBJ1-5
CDR3aa: CASSLEGGREQPQHF
CDR3nt: TGCGCCAGCAGCTTGGAAGGGGGGCGCGAACAGCCCCAGCATTTT

abundance: -
d_gene: TRBD1
v_gene: TRBV18
j_gene: TRBJ1-2
CDR3aa: CASSPGTAQGGYGYTF
CDR3nt: TGTGCCAGCTCCCCCGGGACCGCCCAGGGGGGTTATGGCTACACCTTC

abundance: -
d_gene: -
v_gene: TRBV29-1
j_gene: TRBJ2-7
CDR3aa: CSVEASSYEQYF
CDR3nt: TGCAGCGTTGAGGCCAGCTCCTACGAGCAGTACTTC

abundance: few
d_gene: TRBD2
v_gene: TRBV5-1
j_gene: TRBJ2-1
CDR3aa: CASSSLAGGYNEQFF
CDR3nt: TGCGCCAGCAGCTCTCTTGCGGGGGGATACAATGAGCAGTTCTTC

abundance: -
d_gene: TRBD1
v_gene: TRBV7-2
j_gene: TRBJ1-2
CDR3aa: CASSSTGANGYTF
CDR3nt: TGTGCCAGCAGCTCGACAGGGGCGAATGGCTACACCTTC

abundance: many
d_gene: -
v_gene: TRBV12-5
j_gene: TRBJ1-6
CDR3aa: CASCGDNSPLHF
CDR3nt: TGTGCTAGTTGTGGGGATAATTCACCCCTCCACTTT

abundance: -
d_gene: -
v_gene: TRBV6-5
j_gene: TRBJ1-1
CDR3aa: CASSYPPTAFF
CDR3nt: TGTGCCAGCAGTTATCCCCCTACAGCTTTCTTT

abundance: -
d_gene: -
v_gene: TRBV6-1
j_gene: TRBJ1-5
CDR3aa: CASSEHRDGNQPQHF
CDR3nt: TGTGCCAGCAGTGAACACAGGGACGGCAATCAGCCCCAGCATTTT

abundance: -
d_gene: TRBD1
v_gene: TRBV9
j_gene: TRBJ1-2
CDR3aa: CASSSEDGGQGSGYGYTF
CDR3nt: TGTGCCAGCAGTTCAGAGGATGGTGGACAGGGCTCAGGCTATGGCTACACCTTC

abundance: -
d_gene: TRBD1
v_gene: TRBV10-3
j_gene: TRBJ2-7
CDR3aa: CAIGQGNEQYF
CDR3nt: TGTGCCATCGGACAGGGCAACGAGCAGTACTTC

abundance: once
d_gene: -
v_gene: TRBV29-1
j_gene: TRBJ1-2
CDR3aa: CSVLGSYGYTF
CDR3nt: TGCAGCGTTCTTGGCAGTTATGGCTACACCTTC

abundance: few
d_gene: -
v_gene: TRBV29-1
j_gene: TRBJ1-2
CDR3aa: CSAIPRDINYGYTF
CDR3nt: TGCAGCGCAATCCCTCGGGACATAAACTATGGCTACACCTTC

abundance: -
d_gene: -
v_gene: TRBV7-2
j_gene: TRBJ2-2
CDR3aa: CASSPLGGELFF
CDR3nt: TGTGCCAGCAGCCCACTGGGCGGGGAGCTGTTTTTT

abundance: once
d_gene: -
v_gene: TRBV29-1
j_gene: TRBJ1-4
CDR3aa: CSVQGSDEKLFF
CDR3nt: TGCAGCGTACAGGGAAGTGATGAAAAACTGTTTTTT

abundance: -
d_gene: TRBD1
v_gene: TRBV5-6
j_gene: TRBJ1-1
CDR3aa: CASSLEGQGLAEAFF
CDR3nt: TGTGCCAGCAGCTTGGAAGGACAGGGTCTCGCTGAAGCTTTCTTT